These 32 T cell receptor beta chains were all obtained from the same sample, sequenced in a study of blood T cell repertoires in COVID-19. Clones were read by immunoSEQ multiplex PCR, and TCRdb kept only the in-frame ones, dropping some. The sample records more than 200,000 clones, roughly 86% being singletons. Sequenced: PBMCs or T cells enriched from blood (not recorded which). These receptors were taken from a woman aged 50 to 60 who had recovered from COVID-19.

The rearrangement uses TRBV7-2 and TRBJ2-4; 7 bases align to TRBD2. The CDR3 has 15 amino acids. V lost 0 bases and J lost 6; bases outside the gene matches: 5. The germline gives CDR1 SGHTA, CDR2 FQGNSA. This chain's CDR3 is CASSLALADLNIQYF. DNA of the CDR3: TGTGCCAGCAGCTTAGCGCTAGCGGACTTAAACATTCAGTACTTC.

This chain links TRBV11-2 with TRBJ2-3; TRBD1 matches at 7 bases. The V gene's germline CDR1 is SGHAT and CDR2 FQNNGV. The CDR3 sequence is 13 residues long. The trim removed 6 bases at V and 4 bases at J, leaving 4 bases unmatched. CDR3 sequence: CASRNTGADTQYF. CDR3 coding DNA: TGTGCCAGCAGAAATACAGGGGCAGATACGCAGTATTTT.

The chain links TRBV5-8 to TRBJ2-7; 9 positions agree with TRBD1. J was trimmed by 3 bases and V by 4 bases; bases with no gene match: 8. The CDR3 consists of 15 residues. Germline loops: CDR1 SGHTS, CDR2 YDEGEE. The CDR3 region is CASSQGTGSFYEQYF. CDR3 sequence (DNA): TGTGCCAGCAGCCAAGGGACAGGGAGCTTCTACGAGCAGTACTTC.

V usage is TRBV7-9 and J usage is TRBJ1-4; possible D gene TRBD1, 6 bases. This CDR3 is 14 amino acids long. Per germline, CDR1 SEHNR and CDR2 FQNEAQ (reference sequence). V lost 9 bases and J 4 bases, leaving 15 bases between the germline ends. DNA of the CDR3: TGTGCCAGTAAGAGGGACACGGGTAATGAAAAACTGTTTTTT. Protein: CASKRDTGNEKLFF.

The chain is built from TRBV15 and TRBJ1-6; TRBD1 is a possible D gene (5 bases). The V gene's germline CDR1 is LNHNV and CDR2 YYDKDF (reference sequence). Deletions cut 0 bases from V and 0 bases from J, with 12 bases between. The CDR3 is 18 amino acids. The CDR3 nucleotides are TGTGCCACCAGCAGAGATCGGCAGGGCAGCTCCTATAATTCACCCCTCCACTTT. It translates to CATSRDRQGSSYNSPLHF.

The V gene is TRBV5-4, the J gene TRBJ2-3, with no clear D. The CDR3 spans 12 residues. Germline loops: CDR1 SGHNT, CDR2 YYREEE (reference sequence). Trimming took 1 base from V and 4 from J, leaving 4 bases between them. CDR3 DNA: TGTGCCAGCAGCTTGCCCGCAGATACGCAGTATTTT. Residues: CASSLPADTQYF.

This clone was found once. The CDR3 bases are TGTGCCTGGACGCAGGGACTAGCGGCCAACTACGAGCAGTACTTC. Protein product: CAWTQGLAANYEQYF. The J gene is TRBJ2-7, the V gene TRBV30; 11 bases are shared with TRBD2. Germline-derived CDR1 and CDR2 are GTSNPN and SVGIG (reference sequence). The CDR3 sequence is 15 residues long. V gave up 4 bases and J gave up 3 bases; unmatched junction bases: 8.

This clone was recorded a few times. An end of the junction differs from the germline gene, which may be a read error. CDR3 sequence: CASSHLGQSNFFF. CDR3 in DNA: TGTGCCAGCAGCCATCTGGGACAGAGTAACTTTTTTTTT. The chain carries TRBV3-1 (or the pseudogene TRBV3-2) and TRBJ1-5; 7 nucleotides line up with TRBD1. This CDR3 region has 13 residues. Germline CDR1 reads LGHDT; CDR2 reads YNNKEL (reference sequence).

A word on this clone: This specimen includes other DNA sequences encoding the same CDR3. The chain joins TRBV5-8 to TRBJ1-3; perhaps TRBD1 as D (6 bases). Deletions cut 0 bases from V and 4 bases from J, with 8 bases between. CDR1 and CDR2 from the germline V gene are SGHTS and YDEGEE. CDR3 length equals 14 residues. The CDR3 reads CASSLDRAGNTIYF. The CDR3 bases are TGTGCCAGCAGCTTGGACAGGGCAGGAAACACCATATATTTT.

The sample holds one count of this clone. J is TRBJ2-5 and V is TRBV9; TRBD1 aligns across 10 bases. V gave up 2 bases and J gave up 1 base; unmatched junction bases: 5. The CDR3 loop spans 16 amino acids. Looked up from germline, CDR1 is SGDLS and CDR2 is YYNGEE. DNA of the CDR3: TGTGCCAGCAGCGTGACCGGGACAGGGGTCCAAGAGACCCAGTACTTC. Translation gives CASSVTGTGVQETQYF.

V usage is TRBV4-3 and J usage is TRBJ2-3; TRBD1 aligns across 8 bases. CDR3 length equals 16 residues. The trim removed 4 bases at V and 6 bases at J, leaving 12 bases unmatched. Germline V gives CDR1 LGHNA, CDR2 YSLEER. Here the CDR3 reads CASSLDRELFSDTQYF. The CDR3 nucleotides are TGCGCCAGCAGCCTGGACAGGGAATTGTTTTCGGATACGCAGTATTTT.

The rearrangement joins TRBV28 to TRBJ1-5, with D perhaps TRBD1 (5 bases). V lost 6 bases to trimming and J lost 7 bases, with 16 bases between them. This CDR3 region has 14 residues. CDR1 is MDHEN and CDR2 is SYDVKM in the germline V gene. As DNA, the CDR3 is TGTGCCAGCAGACAACAGGCACTTGGGCAGCCCCAGCATTTT. Its translation: CASRQQALGQPQHF.

The CDR3, as DNA: TGCGCCAGCAGCTCCTCCCTGGGCGGAGCAGGGCCCCGGCAGCAGTACTTC. It translates to CASSSSLGGAGPRQQYF. This chain links TRBV5-1 with TRBJ2-7; D perhaps matches TRBD1 (5 bases). CDR3 length: 17 residues. Per the germline V gene, CDR1 is SGHRS and CDR2 is YFSETQ. V was trimmed by 3 bases and J by 8 bases, leaving 27 bases between them.

The gene calls are TRBV7-9 and TRBJ1-2, with D tentatively TRBD1 (6 bases). The CDR3 sequence is 15 residues long. V was cut by 7 bases and J by 2 bases, with 17 bases left in between. Germline values: CDR1 SEHNR, CDR2 FQNEAQ (reference sequence). Here the CDR3 reads CASTLTGSGNYGYTF. In DNA form, the CDR3 reads TGTGCCAGCACCCTGACAGGTTCAGGCAACTATGGCTACACCTTC.

This CDR3 is CASSDNSDSNTEAFF. The CDR3 bases are TGTGCCAGCAGTGACAACTCGGACAGTAACACTGAAGCTTTCTTT. This rearrangement joins TRBV6-4 to TRBJ1-1, with a weak D call TRBD1 (6 bases). The CDR3 contains 15 residues. Germline V lookup: CDR1 MRHNA, CDR2 SNTAGT. Trimming took 2 bases from V and 2 from J, leaving 12 bases between them.

This chain links TRBV11-2 with TRBJ1-1; 7 nucleotides agree with TRBD1. The germline gives CDR1 SGHAT, CDR2 FQNNGV. CDR3 length equals 14 residues. V lost 2 bases, J lost 7 bases, and 7 bases stayed unmatched. The CDR3 protein is CASSLKTGPFEAFF. CDR3 sequence (DNA): TGTGCCAGCAGCTTAAAGACAGGGCCCTTTGAAGCTTTCTTT.

The chain is built from TRBV3-1 (or the pseudogene TRBV3-2) and TRBJ2-5; 14 nucleotides match TRBD2. Trimming at V came to 8 bases and at J to 2 bases, leaving 4 bases not matched to a gene. Germline V lookup: CDR1 LGHDT, CDR2 YNNKEL (reference sequence). The CDR3 totals 15 residues. For the CDR3, the DNA is TGTGCCAGCCGAGGACTAGCGGGAGGTCAAGAGACCCAGTACTTC. Translated: CASRGLAGGQETQYF.

This chain links TRBV19 with TRBJ1-1; 7 nucleotides agree with TRBD1. Germline lookup yields CDR1 LNHDA and CDR2 SQIVND (reference sequence). J gave up 6 bases and V 4 bases, and 2 bases lay outside the gene matches. This CDR3 is 12 amino acids long. The CDR3 protein is CASSTGTAEAFF. CDR3 DNA sequence: TGTGCCAGTAGTACAGGGACAGCTGAAGCTTTCTTT.

The chain employs TRBV7-9 and TRBJ2-4, with 8 bases matching TRBD2. The CDR3 sequence is 19 residues long. V shed 5 bases and J 5 bases; nucleotides not matched to a gene: 20. Germline V gene data show CDR1 as SEHNR and CDR2 as FQNEAQ (reference sequence). CDR3 region: CASSRIVAGWGSGENIQYF. The CDR3 nucleotides are TGTGCCAGCAGCCGGATAGTCGCAGGCTGGGGTAGCGGGGAAAACATTCAGTACTTC.

The chain couples TRBV28 to TRBJ1-6, with D possibly matching TRBD1 (6 bases). V lost 4 bases and J 5 bases, leaving 6 bases between the germline ends. Per germline, CDR1 MDHEN and CDR2 SYDVKM. CDR3 length: 13 residues. CDR3 in DNA: TGTGCCAGCAGTTCAGGGGATAATTCACCCCTCCACTTT. Its translation is CASSSGDNSPLHF.

The V gene is TRBV5-5, the J gene TRBJ2-7; possibly TRBD1 for D (5 bases). Germline CDR1 SGHKS, CDR2 YYEKEE (reference sequence). V was pared by 2 bases and J by 0 bases, with 9 bases between. This CDR3 has 14 residues. CDR3 in amino acids: CASSFGANSYEQYF. The CDR3 region has the DNA TGTGCCAGCAGCTTTGGGGCTAACTCCTACGAGCAGTACTTC. The complete variable domain, with remaining parts taken from reference TRBV5-5 and TRBJ2-7, reads DAGVTQSPTHLIKTRGQQVTLRCSPISGHKSVSWYQQVLGQGPQFIFQYYEKEERGRGNFPDRFSARQFPNYSSELNVNALLLGDSALYLCASSFGANSYEQYFGPGTRLTVT.

The chain employs TRBV2 and TRBJ1-1, with a possible D match to TRBD1 (5 bases). Trimming removed 5 bases from V and 8 bases from J, with 15 bases in between. The CDR3 has 13 amino acids. CDR1 is SNHLY and CDR2 is FYNNEI in the germline V gene. The CDR3 sequence: CASSTTGPLEAFF. In DNA, the CDR3 is TGTGCCAGCAGTACTACAGGTCCTTTAGAAGCTTTCTTT.

The chain carries TRBV6-5 and TRBJ2-7; 10 bases map to TRBD1. Germline V CDR1 and CDR2: MNHEY, SVGAGI. V gave up 6 bases and J gave up 4 bases; unmatched junction bases: 6. CDR3 length: 14 amino acids. CDR3: CASSAGTGAYEQYF. CDR3 coding DNA: TGTGCCAGCAGCGCCGGGACAGGGGCTTACGAGCAGTACTTC.

The rearrangement links TRBV7-6 to TRBJ1-1; TRBD1 matches 7 bases. Per the germline V gene, CDR1 is SGHVS and CDR2 is FNYEAQ. V was clipped by 2 bases and J by 3 bases; unmatched bases: 6. There are 15 residues in the CDR3. The CDR3 DNA is TGTGCCAGCAGCTTATGGCCGCAGGGGGACACTGAAGCTTTCTTT. It specifies CASSLWPQGDTEAFF.

The sample holds a few counts of this clone. V and J are TRBV19 and TRBJ2-5; possibly TRBD2 for D (6 bases). CDR3 size: 15 residues. V lost 4 bases, J lost 2 bases, and 14 bases lay in between. Germline assignment: CDR1 LNHDA and CDR2 SQIVND (reference sequence). The CDR3 DNA sequence: TGTGCCAGTAGTACTACAGCGGGCGGGCAAGAGACCCAGTACTTC. Translation: CASSTTAGGQETQYF.

This clone has just one count. This chain links TRBV11-2 with TRBJ2-3; TRBD2 aligns across 7 bases. The V segment lost 3 bases and the J segment 5 bases; nucleotides outside the gene matches: 11. Germline CDR1 SGHAT, CDR2 FQNNGV. The CDR3 is made up of 16 amino acids. CDR3 coding DNA: TGTGCCAGCAGCTTCGGAGCCGGGAGGTTGGGAGATACGCAGTATTTT. Translation: CASSFGAGRLGDTQYF.

J is TRBJ2-7 and V is TRBV27, with 8 bases lining up with TRBD2. This CDR3 is 14 amino acids long. In germline, CDR1 is MNHEY, CDR2 SMNVEV (reference sequence). Trimming removed 4 bases from V and 7 bases from J; junction bases left unmatched: 9. CDR3 sequence: CASSSIAGRSEQYF. As DNA, the CDR3 is TGTGCCAGCAGTTCGATAGCGGGACGATCGGAGCAGTACTTC.

Details on this clone: Other DNA sequences in the sample encode the same CDR3. The CDR3 is CSASRLAGGTDTQYF. The CDR3 coding sequence is TGCAGTGCTAGTCGCCTAGCGGGAGGTACAGATACGCAGTATTTT. This chain links TRBV20-1 with TRBJ2-3, with 11 bases matching TRBD2. J was trimmed by 3 bases and V by 3 bases; bases with no gene match: 5. The CDR3 runs 15 residues. Germline loops: CDR1 DFQATT, CDR2 SNEGSKA (reference sequence).

The CDR3 loop reads CASSPIGENTGELFF. The CDR3 DNA sequence: TGTGCCAGCAGCCCTATCGGGGAAAACACCGGGGAGCTGTTTTTT. The chain is built from TRBV7-3 and TRBJ2-2; D is possibly TRBD2 (5 bases). The V and J ends lost 5 bases and 2 bases respectively, with 12 bases between them. CDR1 and CDR2 (germline): SGHTA, FQGTGA. CDR3 length equals 15 residues.

This clone was counted once. The V and J genes are TRBV19 and TRBJ2-4; tentative D call: TRBD1 (5 bases). CDR3 size: 18 residues. V was cut by 2 bases and J by 1 base, with 18 bases left in between. CDR1 is LNHDA, CDR2 SQIVND, per germline (reference sequence). CDR3 loop: CASSITQSLGLAKNIQYF. Here the CDR3 DNA reads TGTGCCAGTAGTATAACCCAATCTTTGGGGCTCGCCAAAAACATTCAGTACTTC.

V and J are TRBV28 and TRBJ2-2; possibly TRBD2 for D (6 bases). CDR3 length: 14 amino acids. In germline, CDR1 is MDHEN, CDR2 SYDVKM. V lost 9 bases and J 1 base, leaving 12 bases between the germline ends. The DNA of the CDR3 is TGTGCCAGTGAGGGTAGCGGGAACACCGGGGAGCTGTTTTTT. Protein product: CASEGSGNTGELFF.

The rearrangement links TRBV14 to TRBJ2-5; 7 nucleotides align to TRBD2. Losses at the gene ends were 1 base for V and 5 bases for J; bases not matched to a gene: 4. The germline V gene encodes CDR1 SGHDN and CDR2 FVKESK. This CDR3 is 14 amino acids long. CDR3 loop: CASSQAGREETQYF. The CDR3 nucleotides are TGTGCCAGCAGCCAAGCAGGGCGGGAGGAGACCCAGTACTTC.